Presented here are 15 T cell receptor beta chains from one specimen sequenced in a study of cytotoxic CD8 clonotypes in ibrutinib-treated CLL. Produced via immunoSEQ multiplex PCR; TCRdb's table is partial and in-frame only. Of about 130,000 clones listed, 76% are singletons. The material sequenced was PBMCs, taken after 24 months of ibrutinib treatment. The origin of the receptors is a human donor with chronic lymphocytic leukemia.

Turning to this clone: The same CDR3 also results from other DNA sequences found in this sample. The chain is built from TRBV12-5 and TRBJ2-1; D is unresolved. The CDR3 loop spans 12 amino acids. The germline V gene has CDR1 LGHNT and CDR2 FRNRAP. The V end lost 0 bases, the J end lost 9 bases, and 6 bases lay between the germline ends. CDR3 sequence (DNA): TGTGCTAGTGGTTTGGTACCCGGTGAGCAGTTCTTC. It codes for CASGLVPGEQFF.

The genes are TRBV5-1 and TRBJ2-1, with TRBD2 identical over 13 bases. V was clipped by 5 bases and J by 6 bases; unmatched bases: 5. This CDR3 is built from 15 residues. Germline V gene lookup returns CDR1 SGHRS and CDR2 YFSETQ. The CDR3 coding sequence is TGCGCCAGCAGGGGACTAGCGGGAAGGGGCAATGAGCAGTTCTTC. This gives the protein CASRGLAGRGNEQFF.

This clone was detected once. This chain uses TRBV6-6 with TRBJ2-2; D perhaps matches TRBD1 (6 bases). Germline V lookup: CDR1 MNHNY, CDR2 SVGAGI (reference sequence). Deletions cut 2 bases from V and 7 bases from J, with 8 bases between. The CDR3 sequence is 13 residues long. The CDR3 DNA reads TGTGCCAGCAGTTACGGGGGCTTCGGGGAGCTGTTTTTT. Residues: CASSYGGFGELFF.

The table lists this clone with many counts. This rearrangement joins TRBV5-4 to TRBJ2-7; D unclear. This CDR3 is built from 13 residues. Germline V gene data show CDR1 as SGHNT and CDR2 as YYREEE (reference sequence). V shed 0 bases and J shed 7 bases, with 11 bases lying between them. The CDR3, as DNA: TGTGCCAGCAGCTTGGGAGCGACTCTGGAGCAGTACTTC. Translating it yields CASSLGATLEQYF.

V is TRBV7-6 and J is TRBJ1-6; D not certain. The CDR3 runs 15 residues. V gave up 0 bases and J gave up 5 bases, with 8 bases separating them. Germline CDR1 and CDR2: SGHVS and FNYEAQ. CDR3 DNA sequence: TGTGCCAGCAGCTTAGCTGGACGGGATAATTCACCCCTCCACTTT. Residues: CASSLAGRDNSPLHF.

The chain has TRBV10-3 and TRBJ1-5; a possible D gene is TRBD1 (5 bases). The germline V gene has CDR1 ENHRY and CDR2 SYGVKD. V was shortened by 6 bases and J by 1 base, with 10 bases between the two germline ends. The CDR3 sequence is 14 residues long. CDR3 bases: TGTGCCATCAGCGCCGACAGAAGCAATCAGCCCCAGCATTTT. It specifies CAISADRSNQPQHF.

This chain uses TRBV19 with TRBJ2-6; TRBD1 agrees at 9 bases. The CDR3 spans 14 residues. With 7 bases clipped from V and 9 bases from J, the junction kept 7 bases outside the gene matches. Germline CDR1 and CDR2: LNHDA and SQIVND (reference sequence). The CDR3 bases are TGTGCCAGTATCCCGGGACAGGGAGGCAACGTCCTGACTTTC. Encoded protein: CASIPGQGGNVLTF.

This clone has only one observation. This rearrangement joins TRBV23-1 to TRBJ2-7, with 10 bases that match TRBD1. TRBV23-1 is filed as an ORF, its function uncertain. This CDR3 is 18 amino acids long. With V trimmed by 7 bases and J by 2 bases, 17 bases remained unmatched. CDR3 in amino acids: CASKRSQFPDRGPYEQYF. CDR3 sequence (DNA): TGCGCCAGCAAGCGCAGTCAATTCCCAGACAGGGGGCCCTACGAGCAGTACTTC.

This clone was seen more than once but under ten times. The chain's CDR3 is CASSYRGGSTEAFF. CDR3 coding DNA: TGTGCCAGCAGCTACAGGGGCGGGAGCACTGAAGCTTTCTTT. The chain recombines TRBV7-9 with TRBJ1-1; TRBD1 agrees at 7 bases. CDR1 and CDR2 from the germline V gene are SEHNR and FQNEAQ (reference sequence). The CDR3 is 14 residues long. V dropped 4 bases and J dropped 4; count of bases not matched to a gene: 6.

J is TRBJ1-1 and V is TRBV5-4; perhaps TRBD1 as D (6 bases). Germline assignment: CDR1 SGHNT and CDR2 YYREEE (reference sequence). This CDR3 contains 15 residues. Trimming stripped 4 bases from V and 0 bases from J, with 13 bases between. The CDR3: CASSRGAEMNTEAFF. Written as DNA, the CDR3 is TGTGCCAGCAGCCGGGGGGCAGAGATGAACACTGAAGCTTTCTTT.

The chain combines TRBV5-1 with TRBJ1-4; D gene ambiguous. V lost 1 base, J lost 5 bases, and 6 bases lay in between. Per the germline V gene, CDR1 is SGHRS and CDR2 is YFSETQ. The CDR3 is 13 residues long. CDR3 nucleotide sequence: TGCGCCAGCAGCTTGTCCCTGAATGAAAAACTGTTTTTT. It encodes CASSLSLNEKLFF.

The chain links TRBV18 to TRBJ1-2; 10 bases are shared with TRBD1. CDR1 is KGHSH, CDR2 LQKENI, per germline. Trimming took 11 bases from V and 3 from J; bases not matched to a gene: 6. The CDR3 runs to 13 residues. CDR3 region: CAGSTGGDYGYTF. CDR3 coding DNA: TGTGCCGGTTCGACAGGGGGCGACTATGGCTACACCTTC. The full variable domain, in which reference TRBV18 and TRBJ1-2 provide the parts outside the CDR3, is NAGVMQNPRHLVRRRGQEARLRCSPMKGHSHVYWYRQLPEEGLKFMVYLQKENIIDESGMPKERFSAEFPKEGPSILRIQQVVRGDSAAYFCAGSTGGDYGYTFGSGTRLTVV.

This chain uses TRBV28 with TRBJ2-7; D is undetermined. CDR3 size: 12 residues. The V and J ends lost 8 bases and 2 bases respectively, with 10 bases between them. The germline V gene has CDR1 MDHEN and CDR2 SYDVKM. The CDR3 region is CASGAHPYEQYF. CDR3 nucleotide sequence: TGTGCCAGCGGCGCCCACCCCTACGAGCAGTACTTC.

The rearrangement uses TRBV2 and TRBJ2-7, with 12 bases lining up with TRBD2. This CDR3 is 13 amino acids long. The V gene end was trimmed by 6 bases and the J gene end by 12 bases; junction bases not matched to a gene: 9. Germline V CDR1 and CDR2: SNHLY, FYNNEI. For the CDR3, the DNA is TGTGCCAGCAGGGACCAGACTAGCGGGAGAGGGTACTTC. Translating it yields CASRDQTSGRGYF.

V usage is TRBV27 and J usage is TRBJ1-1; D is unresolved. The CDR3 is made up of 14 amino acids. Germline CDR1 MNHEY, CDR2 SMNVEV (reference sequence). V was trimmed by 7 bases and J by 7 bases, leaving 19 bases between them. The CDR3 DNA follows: TGTGCCAGCACCCCATATGCGGCCTCTAGTGAAGCTTTCTTT. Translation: CASTPYAASSEAFF.